The 23 T cell receptor beta chains below come from one sample, sequenced in a study of cytomegalovirus exposure and HLA in healthy donors. PCR involved 60 Vbeta and 13 Jbeta primers. Measured with immunoSEQ multiplex PCR; TCRdb has only the in-frame clones, and not every one. This sample's table has roughly 120,000 clones. The material sequenced was PBMCs. The receptors here all came from a man younger than 35 in good health and CMV-seronegative.

J is TRBJ2-7 and V is TRBV7-2; D is possibly TRBD1 (5 bases). Per the germline V gene, CDR1 is SGHTA and CDR2 is FQGNSA. The CDR3 runs 14 residues. V was clipped by 2 bases and J by 2 bases, with 10 bases between them. CDR3 region: CASSLTQGTYEQYF. Written as DNA, the CDR3 is TGTGCCAGCAGCTTAACGCAGGGAACCTACGAGCAGTACTTC. Using reference TRBV7-2 and TRBJ2-7 for the parts outside the CDR3, the full variable domain is GAGVSQSPSNKVTEKGKDVELRCDPISGHTALYWYRQSLGQGLEFLIYFQGNSAPDKSGLPSDRFSAERTGGSVSTLTIQRTQQEDSAVYLCASSLTQGTYEQYFGPGTRLTVT.

The gene calls are TRBV11-2 and TRBJ2-3, with D perhaps TRBD1 (7 bases). Germline V gene sequence: CDR1 SGHAT, CDR2 FQNNGV. The CDR3 has 14 amino acids. With 5 bases removed from V and 4 bases from J, the gap between germline ends came to 13 bases. The CDR3 DNA reads as TGTGCCAGCAGCCCCCAGGGGGGACCAGATACGCAGTATTTT. This sequence encodes CASSPQGGPDTQYF.

The CDR3 spells CASSITLVASSYEQYF. DNA of the CDR3: TGTGCCAGCAGTATAACCTTAGTTGCAAGCTCCTACGAGCAGTACTTC. This chain connects TRBV27 to TRBJ2-7; D is ambiguous. From germline, CDR1 is MNHEY and CDR2 SMNVEV (reference sequence). The CDR3 length is 16 residues. The V and J ends lost 5 bases and 0 bases respectively, with 17 bases between them.

The V call is TRBV28, the J call TRBJ2-2, with TRBD1 matching over 8 bases. With V trimmed by 4 bases and J by 3 bases, 4 bases remained unmatched. Looked up from germline, CDR1 is MDHEN and CDR2 is SYDVKM. The CDR3 has 15 residues. This CDR3 reads CASSSGQGHTGELFF. The CDR3 DNA reads as TGTGCCAGCAGTTCAGGACAGGGCCACACCGGGGAGCTGTTTTTT.

The chain uses TRBV16 and TRBJ2-3; D perhaps matches TRBD2 (5 bases). The germline V and J ends were trimmed by 0 bases and 6 bases, with 10 bases remaining between them. Germline lookup yields CDR1 KGHSY and CDR2 FQNENV. This CDR3 region has 14 residues. The CDR3 sequence is CASSQSASSDTQYF. CDR3 coding DNA: TGTGCCAGCAGCCAATCGGCTAGCAGCGATACGCAGTATTTT.

The CDR3: CASTPTGFAGELFF. CDR3 DNA: TGTGCCAGCACACCGACAGGGTTTGCCGGGGAGCTGTTTTTT. The rearrangement links TRBV2 to TRBJ2-2, with 7 positions matching TRBD1. This CDR3 is 14 amino acids long. Germline V lookup: CDR1 SNHLY, CDR2 FYNNEI. Trimming cost V 7 bases and J 6 bases; bases outside gene matches: 8.

V and J are TRBV7-9 and TRBJ1-2; no reliable D call. V gave up 1 base and J gave up 8 bases, with 11 bases separating them. This CDR3 region has 13 residues. Germline CDR1 reads SEHNR; CDR2 reads FQNEAQ (reference sequence). CDR3 protein: CASSLEEIWGYTF. The CDR3 DNA is TGTGCCAGCAGCTTAGAGGAGATCTGGGGCTACACCTTC. Full variable domain (missing parts from reference TRBV7-9 and TRBJ1-2): DTGVSQNPRHKITKRGQNVTFRCDPISEHNRLYWYRQTLGQGPEFLTYFQNEAQLEKSRLLSDRFSAERPKGSFSTLEIQRTEQGDSAMYLCASSLEEIWGYTFGSGTRLTVV.

The J gene is TRBJ1-2, the V gene TRBV11-2; perhaps TRBD1 as D (6 bases). CDR1 and CDR2 (germline): SGHAT, FQNNGV. CDR3 size: 14 residues. V shed 5 bases and J shed 8 bases, with 18 bases lying between them. This CDR3 is CASSTPTGMRGYTF. The CDR3 region has the DNA TGTGCCAGCAGCACCCCGACAGGAATGAGGGGCTACACCTTC.

This chain joins TRBV6-5 and TRBJ1-6, with D hard to call. CDR3 length: 13 residues. Germline V CDR1 and CDR2: MNHEY, SVGAGI. Trimming cost V 7 bases and J 9 bases, with 13 bases left between them. For the CDR3, the DNA is TGTGCCAGCACGCGGGAAATGGGTTCACCCCTCCACTTT. It encodes CASTREMGSPLHF.

This chain connects TRBV2 to TRBJ2-7; 9 bases agree with TRBD2. The J segment lost 3 bases and the V segment lost 6 bases, leaving 9 bases of the junction unmatched. Germline CDR1 and CDR2: SNHLY and FYNNEI. The CDR3 spans 15 residues. This chain's CDR3 is CASSPERGDLYEQYF. CDR3 DNA sequence: TGTGCCAGCAGCCCCGAGCGGGGGGACCTCTACGAGCAGTACTTC. The full variable domain, with the rest looked up from reference TRBV2 and TRBJ2-7, is EPEVTQTPSHQVTQMGQEVILRCVPISNHLYFYWYRQILGQKVEFLVSFYNNEISEKSEIFDDQFSVERPDGSNFTLKIRSTKLEDSAMYFCASSPERGDLYEQYFGPGTRLTVT.

About this clone itself: The same CDR3 also results from other DNA sequences found in this sample. The chain joins TRBV5-1 to TRBJ2-7; D might be TRBD1 (5 bases). Trimming took 0 bases from V and 3 from J, leaving 16 bases between them. Germline CDR1 is SGHRS and CDR2 is YFSETQ. The CDR3 has 16 amino acids. The CDR3 reads CASSLAADSSYYEQYF. In DNA, the CDR3 is TGCGCCAGCAGCTTGGCCGCAGACAGCTCCTACTACGAGCAGTACTTC.

As for this clone: Germline and junction disagree at one end, which may indicate a read error. The J gene is TRBJ1-2, the V gene TRBV25-1; no clear D. This CDR3 comprises 14 residues. CDR1 and CDR2 (germline): MGHDK, SYGVNS. The CDR3 spells CASSGNTLGDGHTF. CDR3 sequence (DNA): TGTGCCAGCAGTGGGAACACCCTCGGGGATGGCCACACCTTC.

The V gene is TRBV5-4, the J gene TRBJ2-3; D possibly corresponds to TRBD1 (6 bases). Germline loops: CDR1 SGHNT, CDR2 YYREEE (reference sequence). This CDR3 is built from 13 residues. The V and J ends lost 4 bases and 4 bases respectively, with 10 bases between them. The CDR3 protein is CASSPRQADTQYF. CDR3 DNA: TGTGCCAGCAGCCCGCGACAGGCAGATACGCAGTATTTT. The full variable domain, in which reference TRBV5-4 and TRBJ2-3 provide the parts outside the CDR3, is ETGVTQSPTHLIKTRGQQVTLRCSSQSGHNTVSWYQQALGQGPQFIFQYYREEENGRGNFPPRFSGLQFPNYSSELNVNALELDDSALYLCASSPRQADTQYFGPGTRLTVL.

V usage is TRBV2 and J usage is TRBJ2-1; 9 bases agree with TRBD2. The V segment lost 6 bases and the J segment 4 bases; nucleotides outside the gene matches: 7. The CDR3 is made up of 15 amino acids. Germline lookup yields CDR1 SNHLY and CDR2 FYNNEI. The CDR3: CASRGVGLAYNEQFF. Here the CDR3 DNA reads TGTGCCAGCAGAGGAGTCGGACTAGCGTACAATGAGCAGTTCTTC.

The chain joins TRBV27 to TRBJ1-1, with 8 bases fitting TRBD1. This CDR3 has 13 amino acids. Per germline, CDR1 MNHEY and CDR2 SMNVEV (reference sequence). J was trimmed by 3 bases and V by 7 bases; bases with no gene match: 4. This CDR3 is CASNPDRDTEAFF. The CDR3, as DNA: TGTGCCAGCAACCCGGACAGGGACACTGAAGCTTTCTTT.

The V gene is TRBV2, the J gene TRBJ2-4; D is unresolved. Germline CDR1 SNHLY, CDR2 FYNNEI. Trimming took off 10 bases at V and 5 bases at J, with 18 bases between the two ends. The CDR3 totals 14 residues. The CDR3 sequence: CAIRRGGSQNIQYF. The CDR3 DNA follows: TGTGCCATACGGAGAGGTGGGTCCCAAAACATTCAGTACTTC.

The rearrangement joins TRBV11-3 to TRBJ2-7; TRBD1 matches 7 bases. CDR1 and CDR2 from the germline V gene are SGHNT and YENEEA. With V trimmed by 5 bases and J by 0 bases, 7 bases remained unmatched. The CDR3 totals 15 residues. In DNA form, the CDR3 reads TGTGCCAGCAGCCTAACAGGGGTAGGCTCCTACGAGCAGTACTTC. Translation: CASSLTGVGSYEQYF. The variable domain in full, with the rest retrieved from reference TRBV11-3 and TRBJ2-7, is EAGVVQSPRYKIIEKKQPVAFWCNPISGHNTLYWYLQNLGQGPELLIRYENEEAVDDSQLPKDRFSAERLKGVDSTLKIQPAELGDSAVYLCASSLTGVGSYEQYFGPGTRLTVT.

The chain joins TRBV7-9 to TRBJ1-1, with 7 bases identical to TRBD1. CDR3 length: 14 residues. The germline V gene has CDR1 SEHNR and CDR2 FQNEAQ (reference sequence). The V segment lost 3 bases and the J segment 8 bases; nucleotides outside the gene matches: 9. The CDR3 sequence is CASSFLGQEPEAFF. The CDR3, as DNA: TGTGCCAGCAGCTTCCTCGGACAGGAGCCCGAAGCTTTCTTT. The variable domain in full, completed from reference TRBV7-9 and TRBJ1-1, reads DTGVSQNPRHKITKRGQNVTFRCDPISEHNRLYWYRQTLGQGPEFLTYFQNEAQLEKSRLLSDRFSAERPKGSFSTLEIQRTEQGDSAMYLCASSFLGQEPEAFFGQGTRLTVV.

This chain links TRBV28 with TRBJ2-5, with a weak D call TRBD1 (6 bases). The germline V and J ends were trimmed by 3 bases and 5 bases, with 7 bases remaining between them. The CDR3 sequence is 12 residues long. Germline CDR1 is MDHEN and CDR2 is SYDVKM. The CDR3 sequence: CASSFGGETQYF. The DNA for the CDR3 is TGTGCCAGCAGTTTTGGGGGCGAGACCCAGTACTTC.

CDR3 loop: CASRLRGGTSYNEQFF. In DNA form, the CDR3 reads TGTGCCAGCAGACTCAGGGGAGGGACCTCCTACAATGAGCAGTTCTTC. The genes are TRBV5-6 and TRBJ2-1; D is possibly TRBD2 (7 bases). CDR3 length: 16 amino acids. Deletions cut 5 bases from V and 0 bases from J, with 15 bases between. Germline V gene data show CDR1 as SGHDT and CDR2 as YYEEEE. Together with reference TRBV5-6 and TRBJ2-1, the CDR3 gives the full variable domain: DAGVTQSPTHLIKTRGQQVTLRCSPKSGHDTVSWYQQALGQGPQFIFQYYEEEERQRGNFPDRFSGHQFPNYSSELNVNALLLGDSALYLCASRLRGGTSYNEQFFGPGTRLTVL.

V is TRBV5-1 and J is TRBJ2-7, with 12 bases lining up with TRBD2. The CDR3 contains 14 residues. V was clipped by 8 bases and J by 0 bases; unmatched bases: 3. Germline V gene sequence: CDR1 SGHRS, CDR2 YFSETQ. The DNA for the CDR3 is TGCGCCAGTCGACTAGCGGGAGTCTCCTACGAGCAGTACTTC. Its protein product is CASRLAGVSYEQYF.

The gene calls are TRBV18 and TRBJ2-1, with 11 nucleotides matching TRBD2. CDR1 and CDR2 (germline): KGHSH, LQKENI. Trimming at V came to 3 bases and at J to 4 bases, leaving 2 bases not matched to a gene. The CDR3 is 15 amino acids. CDR3 nucleotide sequence: TGTGCCAGCTCACCCGGGACTAGCGGATACAATGAGCAGTTCTTC. This encodes CASSPGTSGYNEQFF.

The chain joins TRBV28 to TRBJ2-7; D uncertain. Trimming cost V 3 bases and J 2 bases, with 11 bases left between them. Germline assignment: CDR1 MDHEN and CDR2 SYDVKM. This CDR3 spans 14 amino acids. DNA of the CDR3: TGTGCCAGCAGTTTCCGCAGGATGCCCTACGAGCAGTACTTC. It yields the protein CASSFRRMPYEQYF.